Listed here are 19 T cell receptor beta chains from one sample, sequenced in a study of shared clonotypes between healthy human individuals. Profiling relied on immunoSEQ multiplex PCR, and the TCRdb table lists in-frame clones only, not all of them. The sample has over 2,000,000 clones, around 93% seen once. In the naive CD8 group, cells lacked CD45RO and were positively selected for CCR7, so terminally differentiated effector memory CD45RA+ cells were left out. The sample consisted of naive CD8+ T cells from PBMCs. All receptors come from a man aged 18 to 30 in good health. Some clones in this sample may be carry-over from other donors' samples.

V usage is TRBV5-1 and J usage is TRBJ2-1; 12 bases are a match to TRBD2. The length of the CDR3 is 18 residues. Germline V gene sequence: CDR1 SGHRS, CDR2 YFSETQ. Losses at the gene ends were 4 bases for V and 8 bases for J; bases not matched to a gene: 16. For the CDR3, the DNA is TGCGCCAGCAGCCTGTCTCTAGCGGGAGGGCCTGTTCGGGATGAGCAGTTCTTC. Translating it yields CASSLSLAGGPVRDEQFF.

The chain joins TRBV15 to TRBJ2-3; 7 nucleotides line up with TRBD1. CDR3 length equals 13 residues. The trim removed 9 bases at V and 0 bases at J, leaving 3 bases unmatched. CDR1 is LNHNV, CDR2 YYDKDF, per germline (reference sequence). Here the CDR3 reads CATGQSSTDTQYF. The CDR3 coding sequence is TGTGCCACGGGACAGTCTAGCACAGATACGCAGTATTTT.

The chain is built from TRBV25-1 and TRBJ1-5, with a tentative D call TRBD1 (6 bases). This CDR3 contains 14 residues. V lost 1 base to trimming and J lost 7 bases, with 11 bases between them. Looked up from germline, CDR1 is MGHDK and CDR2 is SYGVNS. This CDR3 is CASSESGASQPQHF. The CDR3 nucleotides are TGTGCCAGCAGTGAATCGGGGGCGTCGCAGCCCCAGCATTTT.

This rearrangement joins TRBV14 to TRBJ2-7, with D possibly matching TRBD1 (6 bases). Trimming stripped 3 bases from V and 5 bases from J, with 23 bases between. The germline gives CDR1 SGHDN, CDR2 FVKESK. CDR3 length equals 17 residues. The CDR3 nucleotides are TGTGCCAGCAGCCACCTAGACTTAACAGGGTACTTCGACGAGCAGTACTTC. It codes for CASSHLDLTGYFDEQYF.

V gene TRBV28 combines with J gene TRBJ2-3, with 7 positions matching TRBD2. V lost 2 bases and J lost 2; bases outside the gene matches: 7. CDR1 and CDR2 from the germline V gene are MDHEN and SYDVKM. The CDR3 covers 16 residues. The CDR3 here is CASSLPSGEFTDTQYF. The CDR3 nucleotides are TGTGCCAGCAGTTTACCTAGCGGAGAATTCACAGATACGCAGTATTTT.

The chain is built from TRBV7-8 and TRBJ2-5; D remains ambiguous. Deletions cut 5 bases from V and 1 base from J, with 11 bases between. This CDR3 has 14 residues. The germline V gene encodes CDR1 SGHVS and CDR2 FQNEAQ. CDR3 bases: TGTGCCAGCAGCATCCGGGTTGGCCAAGAGACCCAGTACTTC. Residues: CASSIRVGQETQYF.

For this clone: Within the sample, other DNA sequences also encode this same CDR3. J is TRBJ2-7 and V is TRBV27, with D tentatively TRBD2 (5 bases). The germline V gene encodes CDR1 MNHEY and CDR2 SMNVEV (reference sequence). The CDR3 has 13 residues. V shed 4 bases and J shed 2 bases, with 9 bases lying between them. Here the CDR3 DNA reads TGTGCCAGCAGTTCGGGGAGAACCTACGAGCAGTACTTC. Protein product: CASSSGRTYEQYF.

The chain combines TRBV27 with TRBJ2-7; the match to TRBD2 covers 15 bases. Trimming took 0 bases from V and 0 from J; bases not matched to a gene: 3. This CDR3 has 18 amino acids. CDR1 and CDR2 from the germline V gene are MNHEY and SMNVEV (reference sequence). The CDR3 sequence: CASSLSGLAGGPSYEQYF. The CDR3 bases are TGTGCCAGCAGTTTATCAGGACTAGCGGGAGGGCCCTCCTACGAGCAGTACTTC.

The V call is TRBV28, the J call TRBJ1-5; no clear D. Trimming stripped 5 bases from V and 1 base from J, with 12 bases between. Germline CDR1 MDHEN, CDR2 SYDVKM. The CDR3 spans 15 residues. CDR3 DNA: TGTGCCAGCAGTCCGTTTGGCTGGAGCAATCAGCCCCAGCATTTT. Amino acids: CASSPFGWSNQPQHF.

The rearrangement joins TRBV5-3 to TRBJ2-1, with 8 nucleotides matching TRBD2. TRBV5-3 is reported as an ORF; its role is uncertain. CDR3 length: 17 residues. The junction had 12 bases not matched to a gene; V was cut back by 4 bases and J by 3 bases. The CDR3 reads CARSPAGGASHYNEQFF. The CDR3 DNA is TGTGCCAGAAGCCCCGCGGGGGGCGCATCCCACTACAATGAGCAGTTCTTC.

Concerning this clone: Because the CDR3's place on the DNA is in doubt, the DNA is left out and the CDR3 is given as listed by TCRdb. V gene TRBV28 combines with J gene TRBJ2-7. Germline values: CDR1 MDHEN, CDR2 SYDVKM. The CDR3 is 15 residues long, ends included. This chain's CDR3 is CASSSSQGEAYEQYF.

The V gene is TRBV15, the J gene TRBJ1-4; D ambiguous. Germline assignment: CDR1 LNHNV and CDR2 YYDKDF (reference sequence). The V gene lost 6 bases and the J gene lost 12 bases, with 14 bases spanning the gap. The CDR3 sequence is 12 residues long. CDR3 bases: TGTGCCACCAGTGTCGCGGAGCGTGAACTGTTTTTT. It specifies CATSVAERELFF.

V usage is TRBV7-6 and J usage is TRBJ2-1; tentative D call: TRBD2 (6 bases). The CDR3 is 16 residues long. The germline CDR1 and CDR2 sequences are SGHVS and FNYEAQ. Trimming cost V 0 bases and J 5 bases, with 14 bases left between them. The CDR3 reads CASSLAWRGKNNEQFF. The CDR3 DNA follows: TGTGCCAGCAGCTTAGCGTGGAGGGGCAAGAACAATGAGCAGTTCTTC. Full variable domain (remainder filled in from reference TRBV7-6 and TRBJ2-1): GAGVSQSPRYKVTKRGQDVALRCDPISGHVSLYWYRQALGQGPEFLTYFNYEAQQDKSGLPNDRFSAERPEGSISTLTIQRTEQRDSAMYRCASSLAWRGKNNEQFFGPGTRLTVL.

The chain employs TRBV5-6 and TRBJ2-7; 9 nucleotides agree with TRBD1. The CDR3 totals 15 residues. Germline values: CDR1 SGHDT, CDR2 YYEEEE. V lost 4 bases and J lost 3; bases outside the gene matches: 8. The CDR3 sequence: CASSIQDRGGYEQYF. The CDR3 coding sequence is TGTGCCAGCAGCATTCAAGACAGGGGGGGCTACGAGCAGTACTTC.

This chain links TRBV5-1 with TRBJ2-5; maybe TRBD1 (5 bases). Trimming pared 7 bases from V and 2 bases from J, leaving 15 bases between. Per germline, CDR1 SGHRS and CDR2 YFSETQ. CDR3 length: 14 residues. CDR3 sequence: CASRASRAQETQYF. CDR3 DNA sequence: TGCGCCAGCCGGGCCTCCAGGGCGCAAGAGACCCAGTACTTC.

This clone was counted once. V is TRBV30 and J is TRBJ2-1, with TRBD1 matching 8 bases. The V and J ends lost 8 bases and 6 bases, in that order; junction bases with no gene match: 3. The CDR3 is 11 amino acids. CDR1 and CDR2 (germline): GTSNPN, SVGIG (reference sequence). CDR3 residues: CAGGQGNEQFF. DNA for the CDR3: TGTGCCGGTGGACAGGGCAATGAGCAGTTCTTC.

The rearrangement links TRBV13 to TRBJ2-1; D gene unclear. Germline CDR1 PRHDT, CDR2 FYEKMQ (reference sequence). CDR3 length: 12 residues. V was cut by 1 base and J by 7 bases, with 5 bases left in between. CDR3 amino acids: CASSLEVNEQFF. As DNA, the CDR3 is TGTGCCAGCAGCTTAGAGGTAAATGAGCAGTTCTTC.

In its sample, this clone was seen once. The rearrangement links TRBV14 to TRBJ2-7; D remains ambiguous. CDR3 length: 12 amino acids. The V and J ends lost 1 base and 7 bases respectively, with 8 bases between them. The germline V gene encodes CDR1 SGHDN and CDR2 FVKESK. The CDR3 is CASSQAKWEQYF. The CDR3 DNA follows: TGTGCCAGCAGCCAAGCGAAATGGGAGCAGTACTTC.

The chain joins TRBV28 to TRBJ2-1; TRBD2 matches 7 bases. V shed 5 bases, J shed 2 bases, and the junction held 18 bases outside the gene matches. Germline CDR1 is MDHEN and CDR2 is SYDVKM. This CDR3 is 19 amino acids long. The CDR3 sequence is CASSGRKLAKAWAYNEQFF. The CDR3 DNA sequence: TGTGCCAGCAGTGGGAGGAAACTAGCGAAAGCCTGGGCCTACAATGAGCAGTTCTTC.